The 14 T cell receptor beta chains below all came from one sample that was sequenced in a study of Graves' ophthalmopathy and Graves' hyperthyroidism. Amplification of TCR beta CDR3 regions used RNA transcripts. The first round was an RT-PCR with HTBI primers, and the second round was a multiplex PCR. MiXCR was run by TCRdb on the multiplex PCR reads, yielding one entry per CDR3 protein. The table includes 220,000 or so distinct CDR3 sequences, 20% to 25% detected once. The sample consisted of peripheral blood. The source is a woman in her fifties or sixties with Graves' ophthalmopathy.

This clonotype showed up many times. The chain recombines TRBV30 with TRBJ1-5; D remains ambiguous. V was clipped by 4 bases and J by 2 bases, with 12 bases between them. Germline V CDR1 and CDR2: GTSNPN, SVGIG (reference sequence). The CDR3 totals 14 residues. The CDR3 coding sequence is TGTGCCTGGAACCGGGGATTTGGCAATCAGCCCCAGCATTTT. It specifies CAWNRGFGNQPQHF. Supplemented by reference TRBV30 and TRBJ1-5, the full variable domain reads SQTIHQWPATLVQPVGSPLSLECTVEGTSNPNLYWYRQAAGRGLQLLFYSVGIGQISSEVPQNLSASRPQDRQFILSSKKLLLSDSGFYLCAWNRGFGNQPQHFGDGTRLSIL.

Many counts were recorded for this clonotype. The chain uses TRBV6-1 and TRBJ1-1; the D gene is possibly TRBD1 (5 bases). The germline V and J ends were trimmed by 6 bases and 1 base, with 12 bases remaining between them. Germline V gives CDR1 MNHNS, CDR2 SASEGT. The CDR3 spans 14 residues. The DNA for the CDR3 is TGTGCCAGCAGCCGCTTGACAGAGAACACTGAAGCTTTCTTT. Its protein is CASSRLTENTEAFF.

The table lists this clonotype with many counts. The rearrangement joins TRBV15 to TRBJ2-7, with TRBD1 matching 7 bases. This CDR3 is 16 amino acids long. Per germline, CDR1 LNHNV and CDR2 YYDKDF (reference sequence). J was trimmed by 0 bases and V by 0 bases; bases with no gene match: 5. The CDR3 coding sequence is TGTGCCACCAGCAGAGAACCGGGACAGAGCTCCTACGAGCAGTACTTC. This encodes CATSREPGQSSYEQYF.

The chain has TRBV19 and TRBJ1-1; weak D call: TRBD1 (6 bases). V lost 5 bases and J 6 bases, leaving 13 bases between the germline ends. In germline, CDR1 is LNHDA, CDR2 SQIVND (reference sequence). The CDR3 totals 13 residues. Written as DNA, the CDR3 is TGTGCCAGTAGTGAACAGGGCTTACCTGAAGCTTTCTTT. Encoded protein: CASSEQGLPEAFF.

This clonotype was detected many times. The chain employs TRBV7-9 and TRBJ2-7; tentatively, D is TRBD2 (5 bases). This CDR3 region has 13 residues. Germline V gene data show CDR1 as SEHNR and CDR2 as FQNEAQ (reference sequence). V was clipped by 4 bases and J by 3 bases, with 10 bases between them. CDR3 DNA sequence: TGTGCCAGCAGCTCGGGGTCCTACTACGAGCAGTACTTC. Its translation: CASSSGSYYEQYF.

This clonotype was observed many times. Just one base apart from a much larger clone, this may be a read error. The chain is built from TRBV11-2 and TRBJ2-5; 8 positions match TRBD1. The CDR3 is 16 amino acids. Germline V gives CDR1 SGHAT, CDR2 FQNNGV. V lost 5 bases to trimming and J lost 7 bases; unmatched junction nucleotides: 15. The CDR3 DNA is TGTGCCAGCAGCCACCGGCGCGGACAGGGAGGAGGGACCCAGTACTTC. Its protein product is CASSHRRGQGGGTQYF.

The rearrangement joins TRBV28 to TRBJ2-7; D is ambiguous. The CDR3 runs to 15 residues. V lost 3 bases to trimming and J lost 5 bases, with 17 bases between them. Germline values: CDR1 MDHEN, CDR2 SYDVKM. CDR3 sequence (DNA): TGTGCCAGCAGTTTGTCCGCCCCTCCCGCGGACGAGCAGTACTTC. This encodes CASSLSAPPADEQYF.

This clonotype was recorded many times. The J gene is TRBJ2-5, the V gene TRBV5-1, with D maybe TRBD1 (6 bases). This CDR3 has 14 residues. The germline gives CDR1 SGHRS, CDR2 YFSETQ. V shed 5 bases and J shed 2 bases, with 13 bases lying between them. The chain's CDR3 is CASRERTEQETQYF. Here the CDR3 DNA reads TGCGCCAGCAGGGAGAGGACAGAGCAAGAGACCCAGTACTTC.

This clonotype was observed at least ten times. The J gene is TRBJ2-2, the V gene TRBV20-1; 12 nucleotides line up with TRBD1. The CDR3 covers 13 residues. V lost 5 bases, J lost 9 bases, and 4 bases stayed unmatched. The germline CDR1 and CDR2 sequences are DFQATT and SNEGSKA (reference sequence). In DNA form, the CDR3 reads TGCAGTGCTGGCGGGACAGGGGGCAGGGAGCTGTTTTTT. Protein: CSAGGTGGRELFF.

This clonotype was observed at least ten times. This rearrangement joins TRBV5-6 to TRBJ2-1; weak D call: TRBD2 (5 bases). The CDR3 totals 13 residues. Trimming shortened V by 1 base and J by 8 bases, and 10 bases separated the two germline ends. CDR1 SGHDT and CDR2 YYEEEE come from the germline V gene. The CDR3 sequence is CASSLTGVYEQFF. CDR3 DNA sequence: TGTGCCAGCAGCTTGACCGGGGTCTATGAGCAGTTCTTC.

This clonotype appeared many times. The chain employs TRBV3-1 and TRBJ1-1; D gene unclear. The CDR3 totals 15 residues. Germline loops: CDR1 LGHDT, CDR2 YNNKEL (reference sequence). The V gene lost 7 bases and the J gene lost 4 bases, with 19 bases spanning the gap. CDR3 region: CASTETLIGSTEAFF. In nucleotides, the CDR3 is TGTGCCAGCACCGAAACCCTAATCGGGAGCACTGAAGCTTTCTTT.

This clonotype came up once. A read error may be the cause here, since a much bigger clone is one base away. In this CDR3 the conserved last residue, phenylalanine or tryptophan, is missing, so a read error is likely. This chain links TRBV2 with TRBJ2-5, with D perhaps given as TRBD1 or TRBD2 (5 bases each). The CDR3 spans 13 residues. The ends were cut back, 6 bases at V and 5 bases at J, with 13 bases in the middle. Germline CDR1 is SNHLY and CDR2 is FYNNEI. In DNA form, the CDR3 reads TGTGCCAGCAGCCCCCCGGGGCGGGAGACCCAGTACTAC. It codes for CASSPPGRETQYY.

Many counts were recorded for this clonotype. The chain carries TRBV5-1 and TRBJ1-1, with a tentative D call TRBD1 (5 bases). V lost 4 bases to trimming and J lost 4 bases, with 14 bases between them. CDR1 and CDR2 (germline): SGHRS, YFSETQ. CDR3 length equals 14 residues. CDR3 in DNA: TGCGCCAGCAGCCTTTCAGGGTACAGCACTGAAGCTTTCTTT. Translation: CASSLSGYSTEAFF.

There are many counts of this clonotype. V gene TRBV28 combines with J gene TRBJ2-5; 11 nucleotides line up with TRBD1. Germline V gene sequence: CDR1 MDHEN, CDR2 SYDVKM. The CDR3 has 16 residues. J was trimmed by 5 bases and V by 3 bases; bases with no gene match: 8. The CDR3, as DNA: TGTGCCAGCAGTTTCCTCGGACAGGGGGCGAGGGAGACCCAGTACTTC. Protein sequence: CASSFLGQGARETQYF.